These T cell receptor beta chains were read from a single sample in a study of blood T cells in healthy people across ages. Using its own MiXCR run on the 5' RACE reads, TCRdb lists one record per CDR3 protein. The data show 890,000 or so distinct CDR3 sequences, under 80% seen once. Specimen: blood. The receptors originated from a man aged 30 to 45 in good health. The CDR3 runs from the conserved cysteine through the conserved F or W. D genes are given only for firm matches. Where a row states a size, it is once, few, many or the class of an expanded clone; other rows omit it.

-	few	TRBV28	TRBJ2-4	TGTGCCAGCAGTTTATTTGAACGGGGGAACATTCAGTACTTC	CASSLFERGNIQYF
TRBD1	-	TRBV6-6	TRBJ1-6	TGTGCCAGCAGTTACTCGATCCCAGGACAGGGGACTTCACCCCTCCACTTT	CASSYSIPGQGTSPLHF
TRBD2	once	TRBV27	TRBJ2-7	TGTGCCAGCAGTTTTAGCGGGGAACGGGAGCAGTACTTC	CASSFSGEREQYF
-	-	TRBV18	TRBJ2-5	TGTGCCAGCTCACCCGTGGACCTCCAAGAGACCCAGTACTTC	CASSPVDLQETQYF
-	-	TRBV7-2	TRBJ1-6	TGTGCCAGCCACAGTACTGGGGAATGGGGCAATTCACCCCTCCACTTT	CASHSTGEWGNSPLHF
-	-	TRBV12-3/TRBV12-4	TRBJ2-7	TGTGCCAGCAGGCCGACCTTTGACAGGTTTTTCTCCTACGAGCAGTACTTC	CASRPTFDRFFSYEQYF
-	few	TRBV12-3/TRBV12-4	TRBJ2-5	TGTGCCAGCAGTTTGGTTAAAGGGGAAGAGACCCAGTACTTC	CASSLVKGEETQYF
TRBD1	-	TRBV2	TRBJ2-7	TGTGCCAGCAGCCCGACAGGGAACAACGAGCAGTACTTC	CASSPTGNNEQYF
TRBD2	-	TRBV4-1	TRBJ2-7	TGCGCCAGCAGCCATACTAGCGGGGGGCCATACGAGCAGTACTTC	CASSHTSGGPYEQYF
-	few	TRBV10-3	TRBJ2-7	TGTGCCACCCCAAAAGGCAGGGGGGACGACGAGCAGTACTTC	CATPKGRGDDEQYF
-	-	TRBV28	TRBJ2-1	TGTGCCAGCAGCCTGGGGGGAATGTCCTACAATGAGCAGTTCTTC	CASSLGGMSYNEQFF
TRBD1	-	TRBV10-3	TRBJ2-1	TGTGCCATCAGTGAGTCCACTACAGGGGGATACAATGAGCAGTTCTTC	CAISESTTGGYNEQFF